This entry describes one TCR beta chain. Germline CDR1 is SGHAT and CDR2 is FQNNGV. CDR3 size: 16 residues. Trimming cost V 7 bases and J 2 bases, with 20 bases left between them. This entry belongs to a study of regulatory T cells in long-lasting Graves disease. To make TCR beta libraries, researchers used iRepertoire HTBI primers and Arm-PCR of CDR3 regions. TCRdb fed the multiplex PCR reads into MiXCR, producing one record per CDR3 protein. The sample has approximately 350,000 distinct CDR3 sequences, 16% seen once. Time point defined: newly diagnosed GD, antithyroid drugs for less than 3 months. The authors made the TCR library using RNA they extracted from PBMCs. By American Thyroid Association guidelines, Graves' disease was diagnosed in the cohort. These data also featured in a second study, about T cells in Graves' hyperthyroidism and ophthalmopathy. From that report: In the first-round RT-PCR of the TCR CDR3, the HTBI primer set was used.

The origin of this receptor is a man in his forties with Graves disease. The sample was peripheral blood mononuclear cells (PBMCs), taken at new diagnosis, from a patient treated with antithyroid drugs. This chain connects TRBV11-2 to TRBJ1-2; a weak D match, TRBD1 (6 bases). The CDR3 DNA follows: TGTGCCAGCACTTCACCCGGGACAAAGCAAAACTATGGCTACACCTTC. The encoded protein is CASTSPGTKQNYGYTF.